Each of the 17 T cell receptor beta chains below was sequenced from the same sample in a study of T cells in Graves' hyperthyroidism and ophthalmopathy. Authors of the study amplified TCR beta CDR3 regions from RNA transcripts. First-round RT-PCR of the TCR CDR3 relied on the HTBI primer set. A single record per CDR3 protein comes from TCRdb applying MiXCR to the multiplex PCR reads. Among a few hundred thousand distinct CDR3 sequences listed, about a sixth were seen once. Sequences were obtained from blood. These receptors all stem from a woman in her twenties or thirties with Graves' hyperthyroidism.

This clonotype appeared many times. The rearrangement uses TRBV12-5 and TRBJ2-1; D perhaps matches TRBD2 (5 bases). This CDR3 contains 15 residues. The V and J ends lost 5 bases and 7 bases respectively, with 18 bases between them. The germline CDR1 and CDR2 sequences are LGHNT and FRNRAP. This CDR3 is CASGLIWGVGNEQFF. For the CDR3, the DNA is TGTGCTAGTGGTCTTATTTGGGGAGTAGGGAATGAGCAGTTCTTC.

The rearrangement joins TRBV3-1 to TRBJ2-3, with D perhaps matching TRBD2 (6 bases). Looked up from germline, CDR1 is LGHDT and CDR2 is YNNKEL (reference sequence). V lost 1 base to trimming and J lost 5 bases, with 10 bases between them. CDR3 length: 14 residues. CDR3 sequence: CASSQGPEGDTQYF. In nucleotides, the CDR3 is TGTGCCAGCAGCCAAGGGCCGGAGGGAGATACGCAGTATTTT.

The rearrangement joins TRBV20-1 to TRBJ2-7; 12 bases match TRBD2. V was clipped by 1 base and J by 3 bases; unmatched bases: 10. Germline V CDR1 and CDR2: DFQATT, SNEGSKA (reference sequence). CDR3 size: 17 residues. CDR3 sequence reads: CSARVLAGGPEGYEQYF. Here the CDR3 DNA reads TGCAGTGCTAGAGTGCTAGCGGGAGGGCCCGAGGGCTACGAGCAGTACTTC.

This clonotype was picked up many times. The J gene is TRBJ2-3, the V gene TRBV7-9; 8 nucleotides line up with TRBD1. This CDR3 spans 13 amino acids. Unmatched junction bases numbered 2, after V lost 8 bases and J lost 1 base. Germline assignment: CDR1 SEHNR and CDR2 FQNEAQ (reference sequence). CDR3 residues: CASLTGGTDTQYF. The CDR3 DNA reads TGTGCCAGCTTGACAGGGGGCACAGATACGCAGTATTTT.

In this sample, this clonotype turned up many times. The rearrangement uses TRBV29-1 and TRBJ2-1; D remains unclear. With 6 bases removed from V and 9 bases from J, the gap between germline ends came to 15 bases. CDR1 SQVTM and CDR2 ANQGSEA come from the germline V gene. This CDR3 contains 12 residues. CDR3 sequence (DNA): TGCAGCGTCAACAGACCAGAAAGTGAGCAGTTCTTC. Translation gives CSVNRPESEQFF.

This chain links TRBV6-1 with TRBJ1-6; 9 nucleotides match TRBD1. Germline CDR1 MNHNS, CDR2 SASEGT. The CDR3 length is 15 residues. Unmatched junction bases numbered 9, after V lost 2 bases and J lost 13 bases. CDR3 sequence reads: CASSEKDRGQFPLHF. Written as DNA, the CDR3 is TGTGCCAGCAGTGAAAAGGACAGGGGTCAATTCCCCCTCCACTTT.

As to this clonotype: A much larger clone differs from this one at a single base, so this may be a read error. The V call is TRBV12-3 or TRBV12-4, the J call TRBJ2-7, with 12 nucleotides matching TRBD2. The CDR3 extends over 15 amino acids. With V trimmed by 5 bases and J by 7 bases, 9 bases remained unmatched. In DNA form, the CDR3 reads TGTGCCAGCAGTGCCTCTAGCGGGAGGGCCTTAGAGCAGTACTTC. It yields the protein CASSASSGRALEQYF.

This clonotype was seen a few times. V gene TRBV10-3 combines with J gene TRBJ1-3; D remains unclear. Germline CDR1 ENHRY, CDR2 SYGVKD. This CDR3 is 16 amino acids long. V lost 5 bases and J 1 base, leaving 15 bases between the germline ends. The CDR3 is CAISSGSLGSGNTIYF. In DNA form, the CDR3 reads TGTGCCATCAGTTCGGGCAGCCTGGGTTCTGGAAACACCATATATTTT.

Ten or more counts support this clonotype. The chain is built from TRBV28 and TRBJ2-7; TRBD1 or TRBD2 may be the D gene (5 bases each). The CDR3 has 13 residues. Trimming shortened V by 6 bases and J by 3 bases, and 12 bases separated the two germline ends. The germline V gene has CDR1 MDHEN and CDR2 SYDVKM. The chain's CDR3 is CASRPSGSYEQYF. The CDR3 DNA reads as TGTGCCAGCAGGCCCTCAGGGAGCTACGAGCAGTACTTC.

V is TRBV27 and J is TRBJ2-7, with D unclear. The germline V gene has CDR1 MNHEY and CDR2 SMNVEV (reference sequence). V dropped 7 bases and J dropped 6 bases, with 13 bases sitting between them. The length of the CDR3 is 12 residues. This chain's CDR3 is CASKGNTAEQYF. The CDR3 DNA reads as TGTGCCAGCAAGGGTAATACGGCCGAGCAGTACTTC.

This clonotype was recorded at least ten times. This chain uses TRBV7-9 with TRBJ2-5, with D possibly called TRBD1 or TRBD2 (5 bases each). Germline V lookup: CDR1 SEHNR, CDR2 FQNEAQ (reference sequence). V was cut by 1 base and J by 2 bases, with 11 bases left in between. The CDR3 sequence is 15 residues long. The CDR3 coding sequence is TGTGCCAGCAGCTTAGTCCAGGGAGCTCAAGAGACCCAGTACTTC. Amino acid sequence: CASSLVQGAQETQYF.

Ten or more counts support this clonotype. The chain recombines TRBV6-2 or TRBV6-3 with TRBJ1-1; D is unclear. Germline CDR1 reads MNHEY; CDR2 reads SVGEGT. CDR3 length: 14 amino acids. The V gene lost 2 bases and the J gene lost 3 bases, with 10 bases spanning the gap. For the CDR3, the DNA is TGTGCCAGCAGTTACCTGGGTGGGGACACTGAAGCTTTCTTT. Protein product: CASSYLGGDTEAFF.

This clonotype was observed many times. The gene calls are TRBV6-1 and TRBJ2-3, with D perhaps matching TRBD2 (6 bases). V was pared by 6 bases and J by 3 bases, with 22 bases between. This CDR3 spans 17 amino acids. Germline V gives CDR1 MNHNS, CDR2 SASEGT. DNA for the CDR3: TGTGCCAGCAGCCTCCCGCTCCGGAGGGGACGGACAGATACGCAGTATTTT. It encodes CASSLPLRRGRTDTQYF.

V usage is TRBV6-4 and J usage is TRBJ2-1; D might be TRBD1 or TRBD2, each matching 5 bases. The CDR3 consists of 15 residues. Trimming removed 2 bases from V and 5 bases from J, with 13 bases in between. Germline values: CDR1 MRHNA, CDR2 SNTAGT. The CDR3 region is CASSDGQGPHNEQFF. CDR3 DNA sequence: TGTGCCAGCAGTGACGGGCAGGGACCCCACAATGAGCAGTTCTTC.

This chain uses TRBV5-1 with TRBJ1-4, with a tentative D call TRBD1 (5 bases). The CDR3 loop spans 14 amino acids. The germline V gene has CDR1 SGHRS and CDR2 YFSETQ. V was shortened by 0 bases and J by 4 bases, with 7 bases between the two germline ends. The CDR3 DNA sequence: TGCGCCAGCAGCTTGGCGACAGTTAATGAAAAACTGTTTTTT. Amino acids: CASSLATVNEKLFF.

This clonotype was detected many times. V usage is TRBV7-2 and J usage is TRBJ2-1, with 9 positions matching TRBD2. Trimming at V came to 2 bases and at J to 5 bases, leaving 10 bases not matched to a gene. The CDR3 is 17 amino acids. Germline CDR1 is SGHTA and CDR2 is FQGNSA. The CDR3 DNA follows: TGTGCCAGCAGCTTATCGAGTAGGACTAGCGTAGACAATGAGCAGTTCTTC. Amino acids: CASSLSSRTSVDNEQFF.

The chain combines TRBV7-2 with TRBJ2-5, with D unclear. Trimming shortened V by 5 bases and J by 5 bases, and 9 bases separated the two germline ends. Germline assignment: CDR1 SGHTA and CDR2 FQGNSA. This CDR3 comprises 12 residues. Here the CDR3 reads CASSASLETQYF. DNA of the CDR3: TGTGCCAGCAGCGCCTCGTTGGAGACCCAGTACTTC.